These T cell receptor beta chains were read from a single sample in a study of T-cell memory formation after mild COVID-19. TCRdb passed the 5' RACE reads through MiXCR, listing each CDR3 protein once. The table includes hundreds of thousands of distinct CDR3 sequences, roughly 22% detected once. The sequenced material came from PBMCs or a T cell subset sorted from them (not recorded which). The receptors here all came from an adult woman who had mild COVID-19 (a few samples of this study predate the infection). Cell type and time point are not known. The CDR3 runs from the conserved cysteine through the conserved F or W. A D gene is named only where the DNA matches it firmly. A row's size may be missing; if present it is once, few, many or a size class.

J gene: TRBJ2-2; clone size: NA; D gene: TRBD2; V gene: TRBV10-3; CDR3 protein: CAISAREGAGELFF; CDR3 DNA: TGTGCCATCAGTGCGCGGGAGGGTGCCGGGGAGCTGTTTTTT
J gene: TRBJ2-2; clone size: few; D gene: NA; V gene: TRBV6-5; CDR3 protein: CASSYFSGEGNPGELFF; CDR3 DNA: TGTGCCAGCAGTTACTTTTCCGGGGAAGGTAACCCCGGGGAGCTGTTTTTT
J gene: TRBJ1-5; clone size: once; D gene: NA; V gene: TRBV7-3; CDR3 protein: CASSEGGPGNQPQHF; CDR3 DNA: TGTGCCAGCAGCGAGGGGGGCCCAGGTAATCAGCCCCAGCATTTT
J gene: TRBJ2-3; clone size: few; D gene: NA; V gene: TRBV30; CDR3 protein: CAWSPRATDTQYF; CDR3 DNA: TGTGCCTGGAGTCCCCGGGCCACAGATACGCAGTATTTT
J gene: TRBJ1-5; clone size: once; D gene: TRBD1; V gene: TRBV5-6; CDR3 protein: CASSQSVRGDQPQHF; CDR3 DNA: TGTGCCAGCAGCCAATCTGTCAGGGGGGATCAGCCCCAGCATTTT
J gene: TRBJ1-4; clone size: NA; D gene: TRBD1; V gene: TRBV4-2; CDR3 protein: CASSPRDRGARNEKLFF; CDR3 DNA: TGTGCCAGCAGCCCCCGGGACAGGGGGGCCCGAAATGAAAAACTGTTTTTT
J gene: TRBJ1-3; clone size: few; D gene: TRBD1; V gene: TRBV5-1; CDR3 protein: CASSSLTGGNVGNTIYF; CDR3 DNA: TGCGCCAGCAGCTCCTTGACAGGGGGCAATGTTGGAAACACCATATATTTT
J gene: TRBJ2-5; clone size: few; D gene: NA; V gene: TRBV20-1; CDR3 protein: CSASHTGKQETQYF; CDR3 DNA: TGCAGTGCTAGCCACACAGGGAAGCAAGAGACCCAGTACTTC
J gene: TRBJ1-3; clone size: NA; D gene: NA; V gene: TRBV15; CDR3 protein: CATSSKISAFQGIYF; CDR3 DNA: TGTGCCACCAGCAGCAAGATCTCGGCCTTCCAGGGGATATATTTT
J gene: TRBJ1-1; clone size: few; D gene: NA; V gene: TRBV12-3/TRBV12-4; CDR3 protein: CASRGGGNLNTEAFF; CDR3 DNA: TGTGCCAGCAGAGGTGGAGGGAACCTGAACACTGAAGCTTTCTTT
J gene: TRBJ1-1; clone size: few; D gene: NA; V gene: TRBV28; CDR3 protein: CASSKTGRGGNTEAFF; CDR3 DNA: TGTGCCAGCAGCAAGACAGGTCGTGGGGGGAACACTGAAGCTTTCTTT
J gene: TRBJ1-3; clone size: NA; D gene: TRBD1; V gene: TRBV20-1; CDR3 protein: CSARDPRGGNTIYF; CDR3 DNA: TGCAGTGCTAGAGATCCCAGGGGGGGAAACACCATATATTTT
J gene: TRBJ2-2; clone size: NA; D gene: TRBD1; V gene: TRBV30; CDR3 protein: CAWTPDRGNGELFF; CDR3 DNA: TGTGCCTGGACCCCGGACAGGGGAAATGGGGAGCTGTTTTTT
J gene: TRBJ2-3; clone size: few; D gene: NA; V gene: TRBV9; CDR3 protein: CASSVAGASPTDTQYF; CDR3 DNA: TGTGCCAGCAGCGTAGCGGGAGCTAGCCCCACAGATACGCAGTATTTT
J gene: TRBJ1-1; clone size: few; D gene: NA; V gene: TRBV7-9; CDR3 protein: CASSLASIQGMNTEAFF; CDR3 DNA: TGTGCCAGCAGCTTAGCGTCCATACAGGGCATGAACACTGAAGCTTTCTTT
J gene: TRBJ1-4; clone size: few; D gene: TRBD1; V gene: TRBV5-1; CDR3 protein: CASSPSGTGNEKLFF; CDR3 DNA: TGCGCCAGCAGCCCGTCGGGGACAGGCAATGAAAAACTGTTTTTT
J gene: TRBJ2-1; clone size: few; D gene: TRBD1; V gene: TRBV4-3; CDR3 protein: CASSRGDRAAPTYF; CDR3 DNA: TGCGCCAGCAGCCGCGGGGACAGGGCGGCCCCCACCTACTTC
J gene: TRBJ2-1; clone size: once; D gene: NA; V gene: TRBV5-1; CDR3 protein: CASSLATAYNEQFF; CDR3 DNA: TGCGCCAGCAGCTTGGCCACAGCCTACAATGAGCAGTTCTTC
J gene: TRBJ2-3; clone size: NA; D gene: TRBD1; V gene: TRBV12-3/TRBV12-4; CDR3 protein: CASSPRQGQNTDTQYF; CDR3 DNA: TGTGCCAGCAGTCCGCGACAGGGTCAAAACACAGATACGCAGTATTTT
J gene: TRBJ1-1; clone size: NA; D gene: NA; V gene: TRBV7-2; CDR3 protein: CASSTWEGRTEAFF; CDR3 DNA: TGTGCCAGCAGCACCTGGGAGGGACGGACTGAAGCTTTCTTT
J gene: TRBJ2-1; clone size: few; D gene: NA; V gene: TRBV6-6; CDR3 protein: CASRVSQYRDEQFF; CDR3 DNA: TGTGCCAGCAGGGTTTCTCAATACAGGGATGAGCAGTTCTTC
J gene: TRBJ1-1; clone size: NA; D gene: TRBD1; V gene: TRBV15; CDR3 protein: CATSRVQTGGMNTEAFF; CDR3 DNA: TGTGCCACCAGCAGAGTCCAGACAGGGGGGATGAACACTGAAGCTTTCTTT
J gene: TRBJ2-7; clone size: few; D gene: TRBD1; V gene: TRBV5-5; CDR3 protein: CASSLEGQGGYEQYF; CDR3 DNA: TGTGCCAGCAGCTTGGAGGGACAGGGAGGGTACGAGCAGTACTTC
J gene: TRBJ1-2; clone size: few; D gene: TRBD1; V gene: TRBV20-1; CDR3 protein: CSATTGGAYGYTF; CDR3 DNA: TGCAGTGCAACGACAGGGGGCGCCTATGGCTACACCTTC
J gene: TRBJ2-1; clone size: few; D gene: NA; V gene: TRBV12-3/TRBV12-4; CDR3 protein: CASQTPGSGEQFF; CDR3 DNA: TGTGCCAGCCAAACCCCGGGCTCCGGCGAGCAGTTCTTC
J gene: TRBJ1-2; clone size: many; D gene: NA; V gene: TRBV27; CDR3 protein: CASTGGPFSNYGYTF; CDR3 DNA: TGTGCCAGCACTGGGGGGCCATTTTCTAACTATGGCTACACCTTC
J gene: TRBJ2-1; clone size: NA; D gene: NA; V gene: TRBV29-1; CDR3 protein: CSVASLGGEQFF; CDR3 DNA: TGCAGCGTTGCCAGTCTAGGGGGGGAGCAGTTCTTC
J gene: TRBJ2-2; clone size: few; D gene: TRBD1; V gene: TRBV5-4; CDR3 protein: CASSKRTGGNAGELFF; CDR3 DNA: TGTGCCAGCAGCAAAAGGACAGGGGGCAACGCGGGGGAGCTGTTTTTT
J gene: TRBJ1-4; clone size: NA; D gene: NA; V gene: TRBV5-1; CDR3 protein: CASSSPGRDEKLFF; CDR3 DNA: TGCGCCAGCAGCTCGCCTGGGAGGGATGAAAAACTGTTTTTT
J gene: TRBJ1-2; clone size: NA; D gene: TRBD1; V gene: TRBV30; CDR3 protein: CAWRSAGTGYSGYTF; CDR3 DNA: TGTGCCTGGAGAAGCGCCGGGACAGGGTATAGTGGCTACACCTTC
J gene: TRBJ2-1; clone size: many; D gene: TRBD2; V gene: TRBV12-3/TRBV12-4; CDR3 protein: CATLAGPPFVNEQFF; CDR3 DNA: TGTGCCACCCTAGCGGGACCTCCTTTTGTTAATGAGCAGTTCTTC
J gene: TRBJ1-2; clone size: few; D gene: NA; V gene: TRBV20-1; CDR3 protein: CSAKYRAWGYTF; CDR3 DNA: TGCAGTGCCAAATACAGGGCATGGGGCTACACCTTC
J gene: TRBJ2-5; clone size: NA; D gene: NA; V gene: TRBV9; CDR3 protein: CASSVGDRWGQETQYF; CDR3 DNA: TGTGCCAGCAGCGTAGGCGACAGATGGGGGCAAGAGACCCAGTACTTC
J gene: TRBJ1-3; clone size: NA; D gene: NA; V gene: TRBV28; CDR3 protein: CASSPDRDSGNTIYF; CDR3 DNA: TGTGCCAGCAGTCCCGACCGTGACTCTGGAAACACCATATATTTT
J gene: TRBJ1-2; clone size: NA; D gene: NA; V gene: TRBV7-2; CDR3 protein: CASSLVEGDGGGYTF; CDR3 DNA: TGTGCCAGCAGCTTGGTAGAAGGGGACGGCGGTGGCTACACCTTC
J gene: TRBJ2-1; clone size: NA; D gene: TRBD2; V gene: TRBV6-5; CDR3 protein: CASRERGASGNEQFF; CDR3 DNA: TGTGCCAGCAGAGAGCGGGGGGCATCAGGCAATGAGCAGTTCTTC
J gene: TRBJ2-2; clone size: once; D gene: TRBD1; V gene: TRBV18; CDR3 protein: CASQSPGQGANTGELFF; CDR3 DNA: TGTGCCAGTCAAAGCCCTGGACAGGGGGCTAACACCGGGGAGCTGTTTTTT
J gene: TRBJ2-5; clone size: NA; D gene: TRBD1; V gene: TRBV10-3; CDR3 protein: CAIRTGGLEETQYF; CDR3 DNA: TGTGCCATCAGGACAGGGGGCCTGGAAGAGACCCAGTACTTC
J gene: TRBJ2-2; clone size: few; D gene: NA; V gene: TRBV6-6; CDR3 protein: CASRHTGGAGELFF; CDR3 DNA: TGTGCCAGCAGGCACACAGGGGGGGCCGGGGAGCTGTTTTTT
J gene: TRBJ2-1; clone size: few; D gene: TRBD2; V gene: TRBV15; CDR3 protein: CATSGGTRGNEQFF; CDR3 DNA: TGTGCCACCAGCGGCGGGACTAGGGGCAATGAGCAGTTCTTC
J gene: TRBJ1-6; clone size: few; D gene: NA; V gene: TRBV7-2; CDR3 protein: CASSLASGTETPLHF; CDR3 DNA: TGTGCCAGCAGCTTAGCCTCCGGGACGGAGACACCCCTCCACTTT
J gene: TRBJ1-1; clone size: few; D gene: NA; V gene: TRBV6-1; CDR3 protein: CASSPNGRPNTEAFF; CDR3 DNA: TGTGCCAGCAGTCCGAATGGGCGCCCGAACACTGAAGCTTTCTTT